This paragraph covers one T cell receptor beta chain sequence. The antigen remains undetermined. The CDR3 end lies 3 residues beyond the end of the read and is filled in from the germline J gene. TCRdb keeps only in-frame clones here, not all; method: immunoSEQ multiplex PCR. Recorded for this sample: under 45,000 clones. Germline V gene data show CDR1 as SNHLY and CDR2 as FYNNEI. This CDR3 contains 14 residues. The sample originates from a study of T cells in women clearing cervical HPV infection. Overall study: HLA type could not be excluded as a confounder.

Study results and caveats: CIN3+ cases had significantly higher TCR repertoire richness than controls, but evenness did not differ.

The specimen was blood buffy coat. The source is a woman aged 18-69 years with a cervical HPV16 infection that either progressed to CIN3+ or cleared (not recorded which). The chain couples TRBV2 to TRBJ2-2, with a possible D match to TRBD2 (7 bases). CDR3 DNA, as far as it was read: TGTGCCAGCAGTGATTCAGGGGAGGGTTCACCG. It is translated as CASSDSGEGSP. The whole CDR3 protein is CASSDSGEGSPLFF. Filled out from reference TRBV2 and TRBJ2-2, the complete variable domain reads EPEVTQTPSHQVTQMGQEVILRCVPISNHLYFYWYRQILGQKVEFLVSFYNNEISEKSEIFDDQFSVERPDGSNFTLKIRSTKLEDSAMYFCASSDSGEGSPLFFGEGSRLTVL.